The 32 T cell receptor beta chains below all came from one sample that was sequenced in a study of prognosis after radiotherapy for stage I lung cancer. It was by two-round multiplex PCR that TCR beta CDR3 was amplified from genomic DNA. Specific primers for each TRBV and TRBJ gene were what first-round PCR used. TCRdb reprocessed the multiplex PCR reads via MiXCR and lists one record per CDR3 protein. Of about 26,000 distinct CDR3 sequences in the sample, around 30% are singletons; the top ten hold roughly 35%. The sequences come from PBMCs, collected before or after stereotactic body radiation therapy (not recorded which). Source of these receptors: a donor at least 50 years old with non-small cell lung cancer.

There are many counts of this clonotype. The chain uses TRBV7-9 and TRBJ1-4; 8 positions agree with TRBD1. CDR1 and CDR2 from the germline V gene are SEHNR and FQNEAQ (reference sequence). Trimming removed 3 bases from V and 7 bases from J; junction bases left unmatched: 4. The CDR3 covers 14 residues. The CDR3 region is CASSLARGREKLFF. The CDR3 DNA follows: TGTGCCAGCAGCTTGGCCAGGGGGCGTGAAAAACTGTTTTTT.

The gene calls are TRBV7-9 and TRBJ2-1; no reliable D call. The CDR3 covers 13 residues. Trimming pared 5 bases from V and 5 bases from J, leaving 10 bases between. Germline V gene lookup returns CDR1 SEHNR and CDR2 FQNEAQ (reference sequence). CDR3 in amino acids: CASSTTENNEQFF. CDR3 sequence (DNA): TGTGCCAGCAGCACCACAGAAAACAATGAGCAGTTCTTC.

Ten or more counts support this clonotype. A much larger clone differs by one base, so this may be a read error. V usage is TRBV5-1 and J usage is TRBJ2-7; 12 nucleotides match TRBD2. The germline gives CDR1 SGHRS, CDR2 YFSETQ. The length of the CDR3 is 16 residues. J was trimmed by 2 bases and V by 4 bases; bases with no gene match: 7. CDR3 loop: CASSHGTSGYTYEQYF. The CDR3 DNA reads as TGCGCCAGCAGCCATGGGACTAGCGGGTACACCTACGAGCAGTACTTC. The variable domain in full, with the rest retrieved from reference TRBV5-1 and TRBJ2-7, is KAGVTQTPRYLIKTRGQQVTLSCSPISGHRSVSWYQQTPGQGLQFLFEYFSETQRNKGNFPGRFSGRQFSNSRSEMNVSTLELGDSALYLCASSHGTSGYTYEQYFGPGTRLTVT.

About this clonotype itself: The junction differs from germline at one of its ends, possibly a read error. The chain joins TRBV19 to TRBJ1-2, with a weak D call TRBD1 (5 bases). The CDR3 is made up of 15 amino acids. Germline values: CDR1 LNHDA, CDR2 SQIVND (reference sequence). The CDR3 loop is CSSSSPRQNFYGYTF. DNA of the CDR3: TGTTCCAGTAGTAGCCCGCGACAGAACTTCTATGGCTACACCTTC.

Turning to this clonotype: Just one base apart from a much larger clone, this may be a read error. Because it lacks the conserved phenylalanine or tryptophan at the end, this CDR3 is likely a read error. The rearrangement uses TRBV5-1 and TRBJ2-2, with TRBD1 matching over 7 bases. The germline V gene has CDR1 SGHRS and CDR2 YFSETQ. CDR3 length: 15 amino acids. This CDR3 is CASSPGTAATRELFL. The CDR3 region has the DNA TGCGCCAGCAGCCCCGGGACAGCAGCCACCCGGGAGCTGTTTCTT.

This clonotype was detected ten times or more. J is TRBJ2-7 and V is TRBV20-1; D ambiguous. The V gene's germline CDR1 is DFQATT and CDR2 SNEGSKA (reference sequence). V gave up 0 bases and J gave up 1 base, with 7 bases separating them. The CDR3 loop spans 13 amino acids. In DNA, the CDR3 is TGCAGTGCTAGAGATACGAGATCCTACGAGCAGTACTTC. It is translated as CSARDTRSYEQYF.

The gene calls are TRBV14 and TRBJ2-2; D is ambiguous. The CDR3 covers 14 residues. Trimming removed 0 bases at V and 7 bases at J, with 9 bases between. Germline values: CDR1 SGHDN, CDR2 FVKESK. CDR3 protein: CASSQELAGGELFF. CDR3 coding DNA: TGTGCCAGCAGCCAAGAGTTGGCAGGCGGGGAGCTGTTTTTT.

The sample holds a few counts of this clonotype. The gene calls are TRBV18 and TRBJ2-1, with TRBD2 identical over 13 bases. There are 16 residues in the CDR3. V lost 5 bases and J lost 8; bases outside the gene matches: 9. Germline CDR1 KGHSH, CDR2 LQKENI. The CDR3 region has the DNA TGTGCCAGCTCAGATAGGGGGACTAGCGGGAACGATGAGCAGTTCTTC. Protein product: CASSDRGTSGNDEQFF.

There are many counts of this clonotype. This chain links TRBV5-5 with TRBJ1-5; tentative D call: TRBD1 (6 bases). Germline loops: CDR1 SGHKS, CDR2 YYEKEE (reference sequence). This CDR3 is 15 amino acids long. V shed 0 bases and J shed 6 bases, with 13 bases lying between them. The CDR3 region has the DNA TGTGCCAGCAGCTTGGTTTCGACAGGATCTCAGCCCCAGCATTTT. Translation: CASSLVSTGSQPQHF. The complete variable domain, with remaining parts taken from reference TRBV5-5 and TRBJ1-5, reads DAGVTQSPTHLIKTRGQQVTLRCSPISGHKSVSWYQQVLGQGPQFIFQYYEKEERGRGNFPDRFSARQFPNYSSELNVNALLLGDSALYLCASSLVSTGSQPQHFGDGTRLSIL.

With respect to this clonotype: A far larger clone lies a single base away; this is likely a read error. V and J are TRBV6-4 and TRBJ2-1; perhaps TRBD2 as D (5 bases). Trimming stripped 5 bases from V and 6 bases from J, with 8 bases between. The CDR3 totals 12 residues. Germline V gene lookup returns CDR1 MRHNA and CDR2 SNTAGT. The CDR3 DNA reads TGTGCCAGCAGTTCGGCGGGCAATGAGCAGTTCTTC. Amino acid sequence: CASSSAGNEQFF.

There are many counts of this clonotype. The V gene is TRBV5-4, the J gene TRBJ1-2, with TRBD1 as a possible D gene (5 bases). V was cut by 0 bases and J by 10 bases, with 16 bases left in between. CDR1 is SGHNT and CDR2 is YYREEE in the germline V gene (reference sequence). CDR3 length: 14 residues. DNA of the CDR3: TGTGCCAGCAGCTTGGGGGGGACGAAAAAGCTCTACACCTTC. It is translated as CASSLGGTKKLYTF.

Turning to this clonotype: It differs at one base from a far larger clone, so likely a read error. J is TRBJ2-7 and V is TRBV6-4, with D possibly TRBD2 on 5 matching bases. This CDR3 has 13 residues. V lost 6 bases and J 3 bases, leaving 12 bases between the germline ends. Per the germline V gene, CDR1 is MRHNA and CDR2 is SNTAGT. CDR3 residues: CASRTIAFYEQYF. The DNA of the CDR3 is TGTGCCAGCAGGACTATCGCATTCTACGAGCAGTACTTC.

Here the CDR3 reads CASSPGTGEETQYF. For the CDR3, the DNA is TGTGCCAGCAGCCCCGGGACAGGGGAAGAGACCCAGTACTTC. The rearrangement joins TRBV3-1 to TRBJ2-5; 10 positions match TRBD1. The V and J ends lost 4 bases and 3 bases, in that order; junction bases with no gene match: 2. CDR1 and CDR2 from the germline V gene are LGHDT and YNNKEL (reference sequence). The CDR3 is made up of 14 amino acids.

The sample holds many counts of this clonotype. CDR3 sequence reads: CASSETHGLGNEKLFF. For the CDR3, the DNA is TGTGCCAGCAGTGAAACCCATGGGTTGGGTAATGAAAAACTGTTTTTT. This chain links TRBV6-1 with TRBJ1-4; the D is unclear. Between the trimmed V and J ends, which lost 2 bases and 4 bases, there was a span of 14 bases. The CDR3 is made up of 16 amino acids. Germline V CDR1 and CDR2: MNHNS, SASEGT.

This chain uses TRBV7-2 with TRBJ2-5; TRBD1 aligns across 9 bases. CDR3 length equals 14 residues. V shed 5 bases, J shed 9 bases, and the junction held 10 bases outside the gene matches. Germline CDR1 reads SGHTA; CDR2 reads FQGNSA. The chain's CDR3 is CASSNLGTGMSQYF. CDR3 DNA sequence: TGTGCCAGCAGCAATCTGGGGACAGGGATGTCCCAGTACTTC.

This clonotype rates as medium-sized. CDR3 loop: CASGRNTGELFF. The CDR3 DNA sequence: TGTGCCAGCGGTCGAAACACCGGGGAGCTGTTTTTT. The chain joins TRBV27 to TRBJ2-2, with unresolved D. The CDR3 has 12 residues. CDR1 is MNHEY, CDR2 SMNVEV, per germline (reference sequence). The V gene lost 8 bases and the J gene lost 2 bases, with 6 bases spanning the gap.

This chain joins TRBV7-9 and TRBJ1-6, with D tentatively TRBD1 (5 bases). V gave up 5 bases and J gave up 6 bases, with 5 bases separating them. The CDR3 is 12 residues long. The germline V gene has CDR1 SEHNR and CDR2 FQNEAQ (reference sequence). This CDR3 reads CASSGGNSPLHF. The CDR3, as DNA: TGTGCCAGCAGCGGGGGTAATTCACCCCTCCACTTT.

The genes are TRBV27 and TRBJ2-1, with a weak D call TRBD2 (5 bases). CDR3 length equals 14 residues. Germline CDR1 is MNHEY and CDR2 is SMNVEV (reference sequence). Trimming cost V 9 bases and J 4 bases, with 16 bases left between them. The DNA for the CDR3 is TGTGCCAGTAGTCCCCAAGGACTTTACAATGAGCAGTTCTTC. Its translation is CASSPQGLYNEQFF.

Points on this clonotype: A much larger clonotype is one base distant, so this may be a read error. The V gene is TRBV5-1, the J gene TRBJ2-5, with D uncertain. V gave up 1 base and J gave up 2 bases, with 9 bases separating them. There are 14 residues in the CDR3. Germline V gives CDR1 SGHRS, CDR2 YFSETQ. CDR3 residues: CASSLRRIQETQYF. The CDR3 coding sequence is TGCGCCAGCAGCTTGCGTAGGATTCAAGAGACCCAGTACTTC. The full variable domain, completed using reference TRBV5-1 and TRBJ2-5, is KAGVTQTPRYLIKTRGQQVTLSCSPISGHRSVSWYQQTPGQGLQFLFEYFSETQRNKGNFPGRFSGRQFSNSRSEMNVSTLELGDSALYLCASSLRRIQETQYFGPGTRLLVL.

This clonotype was seen at least ten times. The chain combines TRBV20-1 with TRBJ2-1; the D gene is possibly TRBD2 (6 bases). The germline CDR1 and CDR2 sequences are DFQATT and SNEGSKA (reference sequence). With 6 bases removed from V and 4 bases from J, the gap between germline ends came to 19 bases. This CDR3 region has 15 residues. In nucleotides, the CDR3 is TGCAGTGCCCTAGGGGTAGCGGAGGTTTACAATGAGCAGTTCTTC. This gives the protein CSALGVAEVYNEQFF.

This clonotype was detected many times. The chain couples TRBV12-3 or TRBV12-4 to TRBJ1-3; D may be TRBD1 (6 bases). The CDR3 loop spans 15 amino acids. With 2 bases removed from V and 0 bases from J, the gap between germline ends came to 8 bases. The CDR3 DNA reads TGTGCCAGCAGTTTAATGACAGGCTCTGGAAACACCATATATTTT. Amino acid sequence: CASSLMTGSGNTIYF.

This clonotype was seen a few times. V gene TRBV7-3 combines with J gene TRBJ2-3; D gene unclear. Between the trimmed V and J ends, which lost 5 bases and 3 bases, there was a span of 12 bases. From germline, CDR1 is SGHTA and CDR2 FQGTGA. The CDR3 extends over 14 amino acids. The DNA for the CDR3 is TGTGCCAGCAGCCCCCAAGTTATAACAGATACGCAGTATTTT. It encodes CASSPQVITDTQYF.

The rearrangement joins TRBV24-1 to TRBJ2-1, with 11 bases that match TRBD2. After removal of 4 bases from V and 4 bases from J, the junction contained 11 bases not matched to a gene. The CDR3 contains 18 residues. Looked up from germline, CDR1 is KGHDR and CDR2 is SFDVKD. The CDR3 DNA is TGTGCCACCAGTGACACCCGACTAGCGGGACCCATATACAATGAGCAGTTCTTC. It specifies CATSDTRLAGPIYNEQFF.

This clonotype has ten or more counts. The V gene is TRBV11-2, the J gene TRBJ2-1; 8 bases are shared with TRBD2. This CDR3 is built from 13 residues. V lost 0 bases and J lost 11; bases outside the gene matches: 3. Per the germline V gene, CDR1 is SGHAT and CDR2 is FQNNGV. The CDR3 loop reads CASSLDRGGKQFF. CDR3 sequence (DNA): TGTGCCAGCAGCTTAGATCGGGGGGGCAAGCAGTTCTTC.

Many counts were recorded for this clonotype. The V call is TRBV5-1, the J call TRBJ1-1; 8 nucleotides line up with TRBD1. This CDR3 region has 14 residues. CDR1 SGHRS and CDR2 YFSETQ come from the germline V gene. After removal of 4 bases from V and 0 bases from J, the junction contained 2 bases not matched to a gene. The CDR3 spells CASSLTGVNTEAFF. CDR3 sequence (DNA): TGCGCCAGCAGCCTGACAGGGGTGAACACTGAAGCTTTCTTT. Full variable domain (missing parts from reference TRBV5-1 and TRBJ1-1): KAGVTQTPRYLIKTRGQQVTLSCSPISGHRSVSWYQQTPGQGLQFLFEYFSETQRNKGNFPGRFSGRQFSNSRSEMNVSTLELGDSALYLCASSLTGVNTEAFFGQGTRLTVV.

There are a few counts of this clonotype. It is likely a read error: a sequence one base away is far more abundant. The chain joins TRBV6-2 or TRBV6-3 to TRBJ2-2; D is perhaps TRBD2 (5 bases). The CDR3 extends over 14 amino acids. Trimming shortened V by 7 bases and J by 5 bases, and 14 bases separated the two germline ends. Germline V gives CDR1 MNHEY, CDR2 SVGEGT. The CDR3 is CASIPQPGTGELFF. The CDR3 DNA reads TGTGCCAGCATACCCCAGCCGGGGACCGGGGAGCTGTTTTTT.

This clonotype showed up many times. The chain combines TRBV5-1 with TRBJ2-5; 10 bases line up with TRBD2. This CDR3 comprises 17 residues. Germline CDR1 is SGHRS and CDR2 is YFSETQ. Unmatched junction bases numbered 10, after V lost 0 bases and J lost 5 bases. The CDR3 protein is CASSLALAGAGGETQYF. The CDR3 bases are TGCGCCAGCAGCTTGGCGCTAGCGGGGGCCGGAGGCGAGACCCAGTACTTC.

This clonotype was seen ten or more times. The chain is built from TRBV6-1 and TRBJ2-1, with 7 bases identical to TRBD2. CDR3 length equals 15 residues. Germline CDR1 reads MNHNS; CDR2 reads SASEGT. The junction had 7 bases not matched to a gene; V was cut back by 6 bases and J by 2 bases. The CDR3 reads CASRATGTTYNEQFF. DNA of the CDR3: TGTGCCAGCAGGGCAACCGGGACTACCTACAATGAGCAGTTCTTC.

This clonotype came up many times. The CDR3 nucleotides read TGTGCCAGCAGTATAGACTCCCGGAAGGGGGGGGAGACCCAGTACTTC. Translating gives CASSIDSRKGGETQYF. This sequence joins TRBV6-1 and TRBJ2-5; TRBD2 is a possible D gene (7 bases). V dropped 5 bases and J dropped 5 bases, with 21 bases sitting between them. This CDR3 has 16 residues. CDR1 is MNHNS and CDR2 is SASEGT in the germline V gene.

As regards this clonotype: The junction departs from the called germline gene at one end, perhaps through a read error. This chain links TRBV12-3 or TRBV12-4 with TRBJ1-1; no clear D gene. The CDR3 extends over 14 amino acids. The CDR3 nucleotides are TGTGCCAGCAGCTTAGAACCCGTGAACACTGAAGCTTTCTTT. It yields the protein CASSLEPVNTEAFF.

CDR3 nucleotide sequence: TGTGCCAGCAGCTTATACAGGGAAGGGGGCTACACCTTC. Translation: CASSLYREGGYTF. The chain recombines TRBV7-2 with TRBJ1-2, with D possibly being TRBD1 (6 bases). Trimming removed 2 bases from V and 8 bases from J, with 12 bases in between. The germline V gene encodes CDR1 SGHTA and CDR2 FQGNSA. The CDR3 runs 13 residues.

On this clonotype itself: A much larger clone sits a single nucleotide away, making a read error possible. The J gene is TRBJ1-1, the V gene TRBV16; D not certain. Per germline, CDR1 KGHSY and CDR2 FQNENV. This CDR3 has 15 amino acids. CDR3 protein: CASIQNKGMYTEAFF. The CDR3 DNA sequence: TGTGCCAGCATCCAAAACAAGGGAATGTACACTGAAGCTTTCTTT.